Listed here are 15 T cell receptor beta chains from one sample, sequenced in a study of cytomegalovirus exposure and HLA in healthy donors. PCR used 60 Vbeta primers and 13 Jbeta primers. Sequencing used immunoSEQ multiplex PCR; TCRdb keeps in-frame clones, though not all of them. The sample holds tens of thousands of clones, roughly 80% seen once. Sequencing was performed on PBMCs. Every receptor here comes from a woman between 40 and 55 years old in good health and CMV-seropositive.

The gene calls are TRBV6-5 and TRBJ2-7, with D unresolved. The CDR3 is made up of 12 amino acids. Between the trimmed V and J ends, which lost 7 bases and 6 bases, there was a span of 13 bases. Germline V gives CDR1 MNHEY, CDR2 SVGAGI. The CDR3 here is CASTYYGSEQYF. The CDR3 DNA is TGTGCCAGCACCTACTACGGCTCCGAGCAGTACTTC.

V is TRBV29-1 and J is TRBJ2-7, with TRBD1 matching 7 bases. The trim removed 5 bases at V and 5 bases at J, leaving 12 bases unmatched. The CDR3 covers 14 residues. CDR1 SQVTM and CDR2 ANQGSEA come from the germline V gene. CDR3 protein: CSVSSSGTVHEQYF. CDR3 in DNA: TGCAGCGTTTCTAGCTCCGGGACAGTCCACGAGCAGTACTTC.

The rearrangement uses TRBV4-2 and TRBJ1-4, with 9 positions matching TRBD1. CDR3 length equals 15 residues. Germline trimming cut 3 bases from V and 8 bases from J; bases unmatched to any gene: 7. Germline CDR1 is LGHNA and CDR2 is YNFKEQ. Here the CDR3 DNA reads TGTGCCAGCAGCCAGGCCGGGACAGGGTACGAAAAACTGTTTTTT. It encodes CASSQAGTGYEKLFF.

The chain combines TRBV5-1 with TRBJ2-5, with TRBD2 identical over 7 bases. Trimming removed 1 base from V and 1 base from J; junction bases left unmatched: 7. This CDR3 has 16 residues. Germline V lookup: CDR1 SGHRS, CDR2 YFSETQ. The CDR3 loop reads CASSLNGGGSQETQYF. The CDR3 nucleotides are TGCGCCAGCAGCTTGAATGGGGGGGGGTCCCAAGAGACCCAGTACTTC.

V gene TRBV6-1 combines with J gene TRBJ1-1, with 10 bases aligning to TRBD1. The CDR3 consists of 12 residues. J lost 10 bases, V lost 3 bases, and 2 bases had no gene match. Germline CDR1 reads MNHNS; CDR2 reads SASEGT. CDR3 loop: CASSEWTGGAFF. The CDR3 DNA is TGTGCCAGCAGTGAGTGGACAGGGGGAGCTTTCTTT.

In DNA, the CDR3 is TGTGCCAGCAGCTTTGAGATTGCTCGCGAGCAGTTCTTC. Translation: CASSFEIAREQFF. The rearrangement uses TRBV7-8 and TRBJ2-1; no clear D. The CDR3 has 13 residues. In germline, CDR1 is SGHVS, CDR2 FQNEAQ. The V and J ends lost 3 bases and 10 bases respectively, with 13 bases between them.

The DNA for the CDR3 is TGTGCCAGCAGCTTAACCGGGTATGGCTACACCTTC. Its protein is CASSLTGYGYTF. This rearrangement joins TRBV7-9 to TRBJ1-2; no reliable D call. The CDR3 contains 12 residues. V lost 2 bases and J 5 bases, leaving 6 bases between the germline ends. Per the germline V gene, CDR1 is SEHNR and CDR2 is FQNEAQ (reference sequence). Combining the CDR3 with reference TRBV7-9 and TRBJ1-2 gives the whole variable domain DTGVSQNPRHKITKRGQNVTFRCDPISEHNRLYWYRQTLGQGPEFLTYFQNEAQLEKSRLLSDRFSAERPKGSFSTLEIQRTEQGDSAMYLCASSLTGYGYTFGSGTRLTVV.

The CDR3, as DNA: TGTGCCAGCAAGGACACTTATAGCAATCAGCCCCAGCATTTT. Its protein is CASKDTYSNQPQHF. This chain uses TRBV6-5 with TRBJ1-5, with D possibly being TRBD1 (5 bases). Trimming removed 7 bases at V and 0 bases at J, with 10 bases between. Germline-derived CDR1 and CDR2 are MNHEY and SVGAGI. This CDR3 has 14 amino acids.

This clone was counted a few times. V and J are TRBV5-8 and TRBJ1-1; TRBD1 aligns across 8 bases. Germline assignment: CDR1 SGHTS and CDR2 YDEGEE. The CDR3 contains 14 residues. Unmatched junction bases numbered 7, after V lost 4 bases and J lost 5 bases. DNA for the CDR3: TGTGCCAGCAGCATCAGGGGGCTAGCAACTGAAGCTTTCTTT. It translates to CASSIRGLATEAFF.

The chain is built from TRBV10-3 and TRBJ1-6, with TRBD1 as a possible D gene (6 bases). Germline V gene sequence: CDR1 ENHRY, CDR2 SYGVKD. With 7 bases removed from V and 8 bases from J, the gap between germline ends came to 15 bases. This CDR3 has 14 residues. The chain's CDR3 is CAITEQGLDSPLHF. The CDR3 nucleotides are TGTGCCATCACCGAACAGGGCCTGGATTCACCCCTCCACTTT.

This clone occurred once. The chain uses TRBV5-4 and TRBJ2-2, with D possibly matching TRBD2 (5 bases). Deletions cut 6 bases from V and 7 bases from J, with 13 bases between. CDR3 length: 13 residues. Germline CDR1 reads SGHNT; CDR2 reads YYREEE (reference sequence). Written as DNA, the CDR3 is TGTGCCAGCAACGACCCGGGGAGCGGGGAGCTGTTTTTT. Encoded protein: CASNDPGSGELFF.

J is TRBJ1-6 and V is TRBV10-3, with unresolved D. CDR3 length: 13 amino acids. V gave up 0 bases and J gave up 8 bases, with 5 bases separating them. Looked up from germline, CDR1 is ENHRY and CDR2 is SYGVKD. In DNA, the CDR3 is TGTGCCATCAGTGAGTCGAGGGATTCACCCCTCCACTTT. It encodes CAISESRDSPLHF.

This chain connects TRBV6-5 to TRBJ2-1; 10 positions agree with TRBD1. CDR3 length: 14 residues. CDR1 MNHEY and CDR2 SVGAGI come from the germline V gene. V trimming: 6 bases; J trimming: 8 bases; junction bases outside the gene matches: 7. For the CDR3, the DNA is TGTGCCAGCAGCCCCGGGACAGGGGCAGATGAGCAGTTCTTC. Protein sequence: CASSPGTGADEQFF.

J is TRBJ2-1 and V is TRBV7-2; 7 nucleotides line up with TRBD2. V trimming: 5 bases; J trimming: 13 bases; junction bases outside the gene matches: 14. CDR1 is SGHTA and CDR2 is FQGNSA in the germline V gene. The CDR3 runs 14 residues. The CDR3 here is CASSNRDYARGQFF. In nucleotides, the CDR3 is TGTGCCAGCAGCAACCGGGACTACGCACGAGGACAGTTCTTC.

V and J are TRBV5-4 and TRBJ1-1, with D perhaps matching TRBD1 (5 bases). V was clipped by 9 bases and J by 0 bases, with 9 bases between them. Germline V gives CDR1 SGHNT, CDR2 YYREEE (reference sequence). The CDR3 consists of 12 residues. CDR3 nucleotides: TGTGCCATCCCGGACATGAACACTGAAGCTTTCTTT. Protein: CAIPDMNTEAFF.